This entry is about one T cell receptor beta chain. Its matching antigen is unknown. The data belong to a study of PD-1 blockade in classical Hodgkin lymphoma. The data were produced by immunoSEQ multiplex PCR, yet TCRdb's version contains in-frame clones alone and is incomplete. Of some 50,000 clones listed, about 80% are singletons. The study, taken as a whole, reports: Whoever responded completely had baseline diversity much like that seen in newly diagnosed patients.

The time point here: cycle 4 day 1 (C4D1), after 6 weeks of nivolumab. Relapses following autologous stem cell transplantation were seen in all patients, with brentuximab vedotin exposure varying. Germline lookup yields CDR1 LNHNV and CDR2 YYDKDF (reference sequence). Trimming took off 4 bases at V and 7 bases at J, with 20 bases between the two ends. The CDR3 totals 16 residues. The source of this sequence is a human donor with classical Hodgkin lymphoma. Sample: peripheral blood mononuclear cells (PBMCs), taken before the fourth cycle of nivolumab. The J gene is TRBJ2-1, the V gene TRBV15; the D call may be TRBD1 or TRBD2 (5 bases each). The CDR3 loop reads CATSTRDPDHRNEQFF. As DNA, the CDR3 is TGTGCCACCAGCACCCGGGACCCAGACCACCGAAATGAGCAGTTCTTC.